This entry describes one TCR beta chain. Its matching antigen is unknown. Germline trimming cut 4 bases from V and 4 bases from J; bases unmatched to any gene: 9. The germline CDR1 and CDR2 sequences are MGHRA and YSYEKL. The CDR3 has 16 residues. Addition of a universal primer site occurred through template switching, and cDNA carried unique molecular identifiers. One entry per CDR3 protein, called by TCRdb with MiXCR from the 5' RACE reads. The data contain 570,000 or so distinct CDR3 sequences, 9.6% of them singletons. These data belong to a study of identical twins. Whole-study findings and limits: Sequences that were out-of-frame, alpha and twin-shared displayed an excess of low generation probability. Weaker excess sharing between twins was seen in beta out-of-frame sequences. Researchers caution that invariant MAIT and iNKT cells could partly confound zero-insertion analyses.

This same sample was also taken into another study, of yellow fever vaccine responses in identical twins.

The chain has TRBV4-1 and TRBJ2-5; TRBD1 aligns across 10 bases. Sample: PBMCs. The clonotype comes from a woman under 30 in good health. CDR3 loop: CASSLTDRGAAETQYF. For the CDR3, the DNA is TGCGCCAGCAGCCTGACGGACAGGGGGGCCGCAGAGACCCAGTACTTC.